This TCR beta chain was retrieved from a study of beta chain features in type 1 diabetes. Study as a whole: In age, gender and cell yields, patients were similar to healthy donors.

Purity exceeded 98% in all sorted populations. Since all of the isolated RNA was reverse transcribed, expressed TCRB transcripts were what got sequenced. Sequencing was performed with immunoSEQ multiplex PCR; in TCRdb, only in-frame clones are kept and a portion is missing. Among about 270,000 clones, 12% to 15% were seen once, and the ten largest hold more than 0.02%. This CDR3 is 14 amino acids long. V shed 3 bases and J shed 5 bases, with 13 bases lying between them. CDR1 and CDR2 (germline): MNHNY, SVGAGI (reference sequence). General observations from the study: Reduced insertions and increased deletions marked VDJ junctions in type 1 diabetes patients.

Comments on this clone: Its antigen is not known.

This rearrangement joins TRBV6-6 to TRBJ1-1, with no clear D. The clonotype was recovered from a woman in her thirties or forties in good health. The sequenced sample consisted of naive CD4+ T cells from blood. CDR3: CASSYRQDRTEAFF. CDR3 nucleotide sequence: TGTGCCAGCAGTTATCGTCAGGATCGGACTGAAGCTTTCTTT.